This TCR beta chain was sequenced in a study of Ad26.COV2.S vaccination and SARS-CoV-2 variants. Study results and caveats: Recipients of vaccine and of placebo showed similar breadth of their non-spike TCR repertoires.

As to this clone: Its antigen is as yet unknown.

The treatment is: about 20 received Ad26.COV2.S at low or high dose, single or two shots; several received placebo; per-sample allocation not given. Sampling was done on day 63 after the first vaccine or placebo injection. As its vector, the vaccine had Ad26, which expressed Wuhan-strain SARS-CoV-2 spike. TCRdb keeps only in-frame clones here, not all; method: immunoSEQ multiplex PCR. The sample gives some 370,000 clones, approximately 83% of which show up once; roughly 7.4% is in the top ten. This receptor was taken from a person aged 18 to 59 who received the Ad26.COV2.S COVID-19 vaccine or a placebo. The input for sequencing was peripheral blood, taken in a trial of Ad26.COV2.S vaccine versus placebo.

The CDR3 is CASSRGPYEQYF. The CDR3 nucleotides are TGTGCCAGCAGCCGAGGACCCTACGAGCAGTACTTC. The rearrangement uses TRBV5-4 and TRBJ2-7; no definite D call. There are 12 residues in the CDR3. Trimming pared 4 bases from V and 2 bases from J, leaving 7 bases between. Germline V gene data show CDR1 as SGHNT and CDR2 as YYREEE (reference sequence).